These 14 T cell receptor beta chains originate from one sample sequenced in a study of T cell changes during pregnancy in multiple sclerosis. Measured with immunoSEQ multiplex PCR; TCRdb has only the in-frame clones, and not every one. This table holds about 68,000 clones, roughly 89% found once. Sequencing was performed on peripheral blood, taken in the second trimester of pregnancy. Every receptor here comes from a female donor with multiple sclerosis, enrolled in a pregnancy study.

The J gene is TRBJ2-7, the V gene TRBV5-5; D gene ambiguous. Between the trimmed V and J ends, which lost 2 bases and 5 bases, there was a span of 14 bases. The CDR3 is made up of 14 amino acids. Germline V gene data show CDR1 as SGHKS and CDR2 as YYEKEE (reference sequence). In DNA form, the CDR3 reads TGTGCCAGCAGCTTCTTTCAGGTAGTGAACGAGCAGTACTTC. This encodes CASSFFQVVNEQYF.

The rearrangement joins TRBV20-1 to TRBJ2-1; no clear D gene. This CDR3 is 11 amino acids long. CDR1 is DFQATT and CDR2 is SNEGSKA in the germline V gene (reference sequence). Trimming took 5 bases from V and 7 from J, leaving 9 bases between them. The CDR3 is CSASPRNEQFF. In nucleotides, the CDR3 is TGCAGTGCTTCGCCGAGAAATGAGCAGTTCTTC.

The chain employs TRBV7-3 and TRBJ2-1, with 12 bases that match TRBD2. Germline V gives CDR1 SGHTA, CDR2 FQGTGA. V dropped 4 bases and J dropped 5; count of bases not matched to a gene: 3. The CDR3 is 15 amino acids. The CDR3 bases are TGTGCCAGCAGCTCCACTAGCGGGGGGAACAATGAGCAGTTCTTC. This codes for CASSSTSGGNNEQFF.

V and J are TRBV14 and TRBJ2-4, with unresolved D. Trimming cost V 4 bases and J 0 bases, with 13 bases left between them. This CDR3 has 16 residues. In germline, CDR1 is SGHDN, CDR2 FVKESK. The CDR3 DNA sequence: TGTGCCAGCAGCCCCCTGGGCGCGCGAGCCAAAAACATTCAGTACTTC. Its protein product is CASSPLGARAKNIQYF.

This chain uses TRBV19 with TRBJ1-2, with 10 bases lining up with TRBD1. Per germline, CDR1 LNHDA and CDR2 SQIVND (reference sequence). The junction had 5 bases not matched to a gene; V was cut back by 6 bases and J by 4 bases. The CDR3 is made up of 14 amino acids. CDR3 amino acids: CASRPGQGFYGYTF. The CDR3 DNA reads TGTGCCAGTAGACCGGGACAGGGGTTCTATGGCTACACCTTC. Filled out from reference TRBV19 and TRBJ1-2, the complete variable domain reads DGGITQSPKYLFRKEGQNVTLSCEQNLNHDAMYWYRQDPGQGLRLIYYSQIVNDFQKGDIAEGYSVSREKKESFPLTVTSAQKNPTAFYLCASRPGQGFYGYTFGSGTRLTVV.

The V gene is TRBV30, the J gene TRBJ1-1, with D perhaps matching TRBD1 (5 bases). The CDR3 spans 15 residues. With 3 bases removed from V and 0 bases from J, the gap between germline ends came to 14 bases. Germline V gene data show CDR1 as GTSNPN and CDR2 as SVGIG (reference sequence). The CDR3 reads CAWSLPNRLNTEAFF. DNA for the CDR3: TGTGCCTGGAGCCTTCCAAACAGGCTGAACACTGAAGCTTTCTTT.

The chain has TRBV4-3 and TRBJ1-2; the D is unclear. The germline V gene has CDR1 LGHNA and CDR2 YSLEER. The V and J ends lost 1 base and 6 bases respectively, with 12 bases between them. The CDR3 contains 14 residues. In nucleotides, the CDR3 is TGCGCCAGCAGCCAAGCCGACACGAGGGATGGCTACACCTTC. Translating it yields CASSQADTRDGYTF.

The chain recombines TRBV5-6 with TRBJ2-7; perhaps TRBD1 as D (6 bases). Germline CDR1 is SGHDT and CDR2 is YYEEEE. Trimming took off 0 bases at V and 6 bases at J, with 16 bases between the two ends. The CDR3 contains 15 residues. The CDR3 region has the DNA TGTGCCAGCAGCTTGGGAGGTGGGGGCCTTAGCGAGCAGTACTTC. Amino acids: CASSLGGGGLSEQYF.

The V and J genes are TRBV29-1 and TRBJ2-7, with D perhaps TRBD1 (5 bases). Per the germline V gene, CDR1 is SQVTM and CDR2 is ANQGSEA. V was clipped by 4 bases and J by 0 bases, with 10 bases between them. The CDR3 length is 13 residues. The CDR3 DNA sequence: TGCAGCGTTGGGACAACAGTCTCCTACGAGCAGTACTTC. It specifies CSVGTTVSYEQYF.

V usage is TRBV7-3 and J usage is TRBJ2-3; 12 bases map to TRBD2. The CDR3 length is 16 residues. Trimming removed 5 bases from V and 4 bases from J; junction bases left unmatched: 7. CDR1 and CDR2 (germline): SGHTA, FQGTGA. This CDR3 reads CASSPALAGGADTQYF. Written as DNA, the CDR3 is TGTGCCAGCAGCCCTGCCCTAGCGGGGGGGGCAGATACGCAGTATTTT. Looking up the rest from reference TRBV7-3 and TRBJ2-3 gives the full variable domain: GAGVSQTPSNKVTEKGKYVELRCDPISGHTALYWYRQSLGQGPEFLIYFQGTGAADDSGLPNDRFFAVRPEGSVSTLKIQRTERGDSAVYLCASSPALAGGADTQYFGPGTRLTVL.

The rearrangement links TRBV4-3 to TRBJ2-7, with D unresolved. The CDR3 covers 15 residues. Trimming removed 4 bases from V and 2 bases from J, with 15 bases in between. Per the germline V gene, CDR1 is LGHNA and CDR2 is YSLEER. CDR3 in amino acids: CASSRQVLGPYEQYF. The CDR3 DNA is TGCGCCAGCAGCCGTCAGGTCTTGGGCCCCTACGAGCAGTACTTC.

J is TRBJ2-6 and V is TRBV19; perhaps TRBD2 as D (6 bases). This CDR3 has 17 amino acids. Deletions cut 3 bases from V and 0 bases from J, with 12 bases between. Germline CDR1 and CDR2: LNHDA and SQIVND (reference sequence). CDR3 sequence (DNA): TGTGCCAGTAGTATTCTTGGGGGGTACTCTGGGGCCAACGTCCTGACTTTC. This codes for CASSILGGYSGANVLTF.

The CDR3 here is CASSADRGRVTGELFF. The DNA for the CDR3 is TGTGCCAGCAGCGCGGACAGGGGGAGGGTCACCGGGGAGCTGTTTTTT. The rearrangement links TRBV5-4 to TRBJ2-2; 10 bases map to TRBD1. Germline loops: CDR1 SGHNT, CDR2 YYREEE (reference sequence). The CDR3 consists of 16 residues. V trimming: 4 bases; J trimming: 4 bases; junction bases outside the gene matches: 7. The full variable domain, rest sourced from reference TRBV5-4 and TRBJ2-2, is ETGVTQSPTHLIKTRGQQVTLRCSSQSGHNTVSWYQQALGQGPQFIFQYYREEENGRGNFPPRFSGLQFPNYSSELNVNALELDDSALYLCASSADRGRVTGELFFGEGSRLTVL.

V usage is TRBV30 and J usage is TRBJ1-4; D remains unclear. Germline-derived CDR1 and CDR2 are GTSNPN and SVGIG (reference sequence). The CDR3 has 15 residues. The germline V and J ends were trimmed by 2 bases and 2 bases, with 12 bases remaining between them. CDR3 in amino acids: CAWSKRRLTNEKLFF. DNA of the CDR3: TGTGCCTGGAGTAAGAGGAGACTTACTAATGAAAAACTGTTTTTT.